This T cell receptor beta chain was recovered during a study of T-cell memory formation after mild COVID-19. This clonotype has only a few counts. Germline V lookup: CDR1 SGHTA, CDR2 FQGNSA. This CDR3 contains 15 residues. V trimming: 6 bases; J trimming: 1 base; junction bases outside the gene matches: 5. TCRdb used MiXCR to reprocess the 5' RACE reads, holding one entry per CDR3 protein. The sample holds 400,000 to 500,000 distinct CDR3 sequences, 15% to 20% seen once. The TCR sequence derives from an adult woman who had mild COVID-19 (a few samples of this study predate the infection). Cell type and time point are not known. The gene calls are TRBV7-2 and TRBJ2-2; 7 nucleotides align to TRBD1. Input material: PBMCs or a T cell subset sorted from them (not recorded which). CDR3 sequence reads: CASRKWTGNTGELFF. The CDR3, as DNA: TGTGCCAGCAGGAAGTGGACAGGGAACACCGGGGAGCTGTTTTTT.